One sample yielded the 24 T cell receptor beta chains listed below, sequenced in a study of blood T cell repertoires in COVID-19. Libraries were prepared by immunoSEQ multiplex PCR; TCRdb keeps only in-frame clonotypes and omits some of them. The sample has about 5,900 clones, roughly 90% seen once; the top ten hold 4.5% to 7%. What was sequenced was peripheral blood. All receptors derive from a man aged 55 to 70 with acute or convalescent COVID-19.

The rearrangement joins TRBV19 to TRBJ1-5, with unresolved D. Germline loops: CDR1 LNHDA, CDR2 SQIVND (reference sequence). V lost 4 bases to trimming and J lost 6 bases, with 16 bases between them. This CDR3 region has 15 residues. CDR3 in amino acids: CASSKAPNPGQPQHF. In DNA form, the CDR3 reads TGTGCCAGTAGTAAGGCCCCAAATCCGGGTCAGCCCCAGCATTTT.

The chain joins TRBV10-1 to TRBJ2-3; TRBD2 agrees at 7 bases. The junction had 18 bases not matched to a gene; V was cut back by 2 bases and J by 4 bases. CDR3 length: 19 amino acids. Germline V lookup: CDR1 WNHNN, CDR2 SYGVQD (reference sequence). CDR3 DNA sequence: TGCGCCAGCAGTGAGGACCTAGCGGCGCCGCCGAAGGGTGCAGATACGCAGTATTTT. It translates to CASSEDLAAPPKGADTQYF.

This chain joins TRBV29-1 and TRBJ2-2; TRBD1 might be the D (5 bases). Trimming left V 6 bases short and J 6 bases short, with 11 bases between. The germline V gene has CDR1 SQVTM and CDR2 ANQGSEA. The length of the CDR3 is 12 residues. The DNA of the CDR3 is TGCAGCGTCCACAAGGGGCCCGGGGAGCTGTTTTTT. As protein: CSVHKGPGELFF.

The V gene is TRBV6-5, the J gene TRBJ2-7; 8 nucleotides align to TRBD1. This CDR3 has 15 amino acids. CDR1 and CDR2 from the germline V gene are MNHEY and SVGAGI. J gave up 3 bases and V 2 bases, and 6 bases lay outside the gene matches. The CDR3 DNA reads TGTGCCAGCAGTTACAAGTGGACAGGGTACTACGAGCAGTACTTC. Protein sequence: CASSYKWTGYYEQYF.

The J gene is TRBJ2-1, the V gene TRBV9; 12 bases match TRBD2. This CDR3 region has 16 residues. Trimming at V came to 1 base and at J to 3 bases, leaving 2 bases not matched to a gene. From germline, CDR1 is SGDLS and CDR2 YYNGEE. CDR3 residues: CASSVPSGGDYNEQFF. The CDR3, as DNA: TGTGCCAGCAGCGTACCTAGCGGGGGGGACTACAATGAGCAGTTCTTC.

The chain has TRBV5-1 and TRBJ2-7; 8 bases fit TRBD1. Per the germline V gene, CDR1 is SGHRS and CDR2 is YFSETQ. V dropped 2 bases and J dropped 5; count of bases not matched to a gene: 6. This CDR3 region has 14 residues. CDR3 sequence reads: CASSFETGEHEQYF. CDR3 coding DNA: TGCGCCAGCAGCTTCGAGACAGGGGAACACGAGCAGTACTTC.

The chain has TRBV5-1 and TRBJ2-3, with TRBD1 matching over 8 bases. This CDR3 spans 16 amino acids. V shed 6 bases, J shed 1 base, and the junction held 10 bases outside the gene matches. Per the germline V gene, CDR1 is SGHRS and CDR2 is YFSETQ. DNA for the CDR3: TGCGCCAGCACCCACGGACAGGGCCCCCGCACAGATACGCAGTATTTT. This codes for CASTHGQGPRTDTQYF.

The chain uses TRBV28 and TRBJ2-2, with 7 bases fitting TRBD1. With 3 bases clipped from V and 0 bases from J, the junction kept 4 bases outside the gene matches. CDR1 and CDR2 from the germline V gene are MDHEN and SYDVKM. The CDR3 spans 16 residues. CDR3: CASSFRGTANTGELFF. CDR3 coding DNA: TGTGCCAGCAGTTTTAGGGGGACAGCGAACACCGGGGAGCTGTTTTTT.

This sequence joins TRBV24-1 and TRBJ2-3; 12 positions agree with TRBD2. V shed 5 bases and J 5 bases; nucleotides not matched to a gene: 4. The CDR3 has 15 residues. Germline V gene lookup returns CDR1 KGHDR and CDR2 SFDVKD. CDR3 nucleotide sequence: TGTGCCACCAGTGCATCTAGCGGGGGGGAAGATACGCAGTATTTT. It specifies CATSASSGGEDTQYF.

The chain links TRBV6-1 to TRBJ1-5; no clear D. V was pared by 3 bases and J by 5 bases, with 8 bases between. Germline V gene data show CDR1 as MNHNS and CDR2 as SASEGT. This CDR3 has 13 amino acids. CDR3 residues: CASSEARYQPQHF. CDR3 DNA: TGTGCCAGCAGTGAGGCACGTTATCAGCCCCAGCATTTT.

The V call is TRBV25-1, the J call TRBJ2-2; 7 positions agree with TRBD1. The CDR3 covers 15 residues. V lost 4 bases and J lost 3; bases outside the gene matches: 5. Germline-derived CDR1 and CDR2 are MGHDK and SYGVNS. The CDR3 region is CASSGWDSHTGELFF. The DNA for the CDR3 is TGTGCCAGCAGTGGATGGGACAGCCACACCGGGGAGCTGTTTTTT.

The CDR3 sequence is CASSRGQGTDTQYF. As DNA, the CDR3 is TGTGCCAGCAGCAGGGGACAGGGGACAGATACGCAGTATTTT. The V call is TRBV7-2, the J call TRBJ2-3; TRBD1 matches 10 bases. Germline V gene lookup returns CDR1 SGHTA and CDR2 FQGNSA. Germline trimming cut 5 bases from V and 3 bases from J; bases unmatched to any gene: 2. The CDR3 contains 14 residues.

The V call is TRBV18, the J call TRBJ1-2; D remains ambiguous. Germline V gene sequence: CDR1 KGHSH, CDR2 LQKENI. This CDR3 comprises 14 residues. V gave up 3 bases and J gave up 1 base, with 9 bases separating them. CDR3 sequence: CASSPPTYNYGYTF. CDR3 coding DNA: TGTGCCAGCTCACCTCCCACCTATAACTATGGCTACACCTTC.

This rearrangement joins TRBV7-9 to TRBJ2-1; weak D call: TRBD1 (6 bases). From germline, CDR1 is SEHNR and CDR2 FQNEAQ (reference sequence). Trimming cost V 1 base and J 4 bases, with 17 bases left between them. There are 17 residues in the CDR3. The CDR3 region has the DNA TGTGCCAGCAGCTTAGTGGGGCAGGGACAAGGATACAATGAGCAGTTCTTC. It translates to CASSLVGQGQGYNEQFF.

The genes are TRBV4-2 and TRBJ2-6; D remains ambiguous. The CDR3 contains 18 residues. V lost 0 bases, J lost 0 bases, and 12 bases lay in between. Germline CDR1 is LGHNA and CDR2 is YNFKEQ. The CDR3 nucleotides read TGTGCCAGCAGCCAAGATTTTACAGCAACCTCTGGGGCCAACGTCCTGACTTTC. As protein: CASSQDFTATSGANVLTF.

The rearrangement links TRBV27 to TRBJ1-2; a possible D gene is TRBD1 (6 bases). This CDR3 is 13 amino acids long. CDR1 and CDR2 from the germline V gene are MNHEY and SMNVEV (reference sequence). Trimming cost V 4 bases and J 7 bases, with 13 bases left between them. CDR3 protein: CASSWTATGGYTF. The CDR3 bases are TGTGCCAGCAGTTGGACAGCCACAGGTGGCTACACCTTC.

V gene TRBV10-2 combines with J gene TRBJ2-2; D gene uncertain. V lost 6 bases to trimming and J lost 3 bases, with 2 bases between them. This CDR3 contains 11 residues. Per germline, CDR1 WSHSY and CDR2 SAAADI. CDR3 nucleotides: TGCGCCAGCAGCTACACCGGGGAGCTGTTTTTT. This sequence encodes CASSYTGELFF.

The chain employs TRBV5-4 and TRBJ2-3, with TRBD1 identical over 9 bases. The V segment lost 0 bases and the J segment 3 bases; nucleotides outside the gene matches: 5. Germline V gene sequence: CDR1 SGHNT, CDR2 YYREEE (reference sequence). There are 16 residues in the CDR3. CDR3 in amino acids: CASSLARGQGTDTQYF. DNA of the CDR3: TGTGCCAGCAGCTTGGCCAGGGGACAGGGTACAGATACGCAGTATTTT. Supplemented by reference TRBV5-4 and TRBJ2-3, the full variable domain reads ETGVTQSPTHLIKTRGQQVTLRCSSQSGHNTVSWYQQALGQGPQFIFQYYREEENGRGNFPPRFSGLQFPNYSSELNVNALELDDSALYLCASSLARGQGTDTQYFGPGTRLTVL.

The rearrangement links TRBV18 to TRBJ1-2; TRBD1 matches at 8 bases. The CDR3 covers 13 residues. Germline trimming cut 6 bases from V and 7 bases from J; bases unmatched to any gene: 7. Germline V gene lookup returns CDR1 KGHSH and CDR2 LQKENI. The chain's CDR3 is CASSPTGASGYTF. In DNA, the CDR3 is TGTGCCAGCTCCCCGACAGGGGCGAGTGGCTACACCTTC.

CDR3 amino acids: CASSPPGQGGEKLFF. The CDR3 DNA sequence: TGTGCCAGTAGTCCCCCGGGACAGGGAGGTGAAAAACTGTTTTTT. The rearrangement joins TRBV19 to TRBJ1-4, with 9 bases lining up with TRBD1. The length of the CDR3 is 15 residues. V was clipped by 5 bases and J by 7 bases; unmatched bases: 8. Germline loops: CDR1 LNHDA, CDR2 SQIVND (reference sequence).

The chain couples TRBV3-1 (or the pseudogene TRBV3-2) to TRBJ1-1, with 8 positions matching TRBD1. The CDR3 consists of 15 residues. The germline gives CDR1 LGHDT, CDR2 YNNKEL (reference sequence). J gave up 5 bases and V 0 bases, and 5 bases lay outside the gene matches. In DNA, the CDR3 is TGTGCCAGCAGCCAAGAGACAGGGGTTTTGACTGAAGCTTTCTTT. As protein: CASSQETGVLTEAFF.

The table lists this clone with a few counts. The rearrangement links TRBV11-3 to TRBJ1-2, with D possibly TRBD1 on 5 matching bases. CDR3 size: 15 residues. The V gene's germline CDR1 is SGHNT and CDR2 YENEEA. The germline V and J ends were trimmed by 8 bases and 1 base, with 17 bases remaining between them. Here the CDR3 reads CASPRTRGYNYGYTF. As DNA, the CDR3 is TGTGCCAGCCCAAGAACCCGGGGGTATAACTATGGCTACACCTTC.

This chain links TRBV2 with TRBJ2-5; 9 nucleotides match TRBD2. The CDR3 loop spans 15 amino acids. The germline CDR1 and CDR2 sequences are SNHLY and FYNNEI. Trimming removed 8 bases from V and 0 bases from J; junction bases left unmatched: 7. The chain's CDR3 is CASYPGLAYQETQYF. CDR3 nucleotide sequence: TGTGCCAGCTATCCAGGACTAGCGTACCAAGAGACCCAGTACTTC.

This clone was seen only once. This chain uses TRBV7-8 with TRBJ1-5, with D possibly matching TRBD1 (5 bases). CDR3 length: 14 amino acids. Germline V gene lookup returns CDR1 SGHVS and CDR2 FQNEAQ. Trimming removed 5 bases from V and 2 bases from J, with 10 bases in between. CDR3 amino acids: CASSPLTGNQPQHF. The CDR3 nucleotides read TGTGCCAGCAGCCCATTGACAGGCAATCAGCCCCAGCATTTT.